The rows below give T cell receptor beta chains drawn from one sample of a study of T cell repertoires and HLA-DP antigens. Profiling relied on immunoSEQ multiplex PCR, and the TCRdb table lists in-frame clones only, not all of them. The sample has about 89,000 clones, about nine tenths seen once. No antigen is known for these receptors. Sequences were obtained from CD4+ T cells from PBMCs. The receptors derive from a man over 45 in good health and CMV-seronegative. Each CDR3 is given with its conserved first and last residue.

CDR3 protein: CASSMTAFTGELFF
V gene: TRBV2

CDR3 protein: CASSSSGSYNEQFF
V gene: TRBV5-1

CDR3 protein: CASSRDGRTSYEQYF
V gene: TRBV5-1

CDR3 protein: CASSRRGTGVLYNEQFF
V gene: TRBV27

CDR3 protein: CASDRANTEAFF
V gene: TRBV6-1

CDR3 protein: CASNRGGDTEAFF
V gene: TRBV6-1

CDR3 protein: CASSLGRLAPSSYNEQFF
V gene: TRBV7-9

CDR3 protein: CASSASDRGRSNQPQHF
V gene: TRBV7-6

CDR3 protein: CASSTYTGTGVDEQYF
V gene: TRBV21-1

CDR3 protein: CASSLGLAGGSTDTQYF
V gene: TRBV5-1

CDR3 protein: CASSGTGYGYTF
V gene: TRBV9

CDR3 protein: CASSFGGTSGGANVLTF
V gene: TRBV27

CDR3 protein: CASSTSLVSTDTQYF
V gene: TRBV19

CDR3 protein: CASSSEQGARAGELFF
V gene: TRBV18

CDR3 protein: CASSGGVLPGQGIIDF
V gene: TRBV5-5

CDR3 protein: CASSLRNNEQFF
V gene: TRBV5-1

CDR3 protein: CASSKTRIIPVNTGELFF
V gene: TRBV19